This paragraph covers one TCR beta chain sequence. Thymic resections from corrective heart surgery supplied the tissue. The data belong to a study of human thymus T cells. The ends were cut back, 1 base at V and 5 bases at J, with 12 bases in the middle. The CDR3 spans 14 residues. Germline values: CDR1 SGHNT, CDR2 YYREEE (reference sequence). Profiling relied on immunoSEQ multiplex PCR, and the TCRdb table lists in-frame clones only, not all of them. The sample lists fewer than 90,000 clones, roughly 97% occurring once. Material: thymus tissue. The V and J genes are TRBV5-4 and TRBJ1-2; D perhaps matches TRBD1 (5 bases). The sequence came from a boy less than two years old with a congenital heart defect but otherwise immunologically healthy. The CDR3 region is CASSLNRGLYGYTF. CDR3 DNA sequence: TGTGCCAGCAGCTTGAATCGGGGACTTTATGGCTACACCTTC.